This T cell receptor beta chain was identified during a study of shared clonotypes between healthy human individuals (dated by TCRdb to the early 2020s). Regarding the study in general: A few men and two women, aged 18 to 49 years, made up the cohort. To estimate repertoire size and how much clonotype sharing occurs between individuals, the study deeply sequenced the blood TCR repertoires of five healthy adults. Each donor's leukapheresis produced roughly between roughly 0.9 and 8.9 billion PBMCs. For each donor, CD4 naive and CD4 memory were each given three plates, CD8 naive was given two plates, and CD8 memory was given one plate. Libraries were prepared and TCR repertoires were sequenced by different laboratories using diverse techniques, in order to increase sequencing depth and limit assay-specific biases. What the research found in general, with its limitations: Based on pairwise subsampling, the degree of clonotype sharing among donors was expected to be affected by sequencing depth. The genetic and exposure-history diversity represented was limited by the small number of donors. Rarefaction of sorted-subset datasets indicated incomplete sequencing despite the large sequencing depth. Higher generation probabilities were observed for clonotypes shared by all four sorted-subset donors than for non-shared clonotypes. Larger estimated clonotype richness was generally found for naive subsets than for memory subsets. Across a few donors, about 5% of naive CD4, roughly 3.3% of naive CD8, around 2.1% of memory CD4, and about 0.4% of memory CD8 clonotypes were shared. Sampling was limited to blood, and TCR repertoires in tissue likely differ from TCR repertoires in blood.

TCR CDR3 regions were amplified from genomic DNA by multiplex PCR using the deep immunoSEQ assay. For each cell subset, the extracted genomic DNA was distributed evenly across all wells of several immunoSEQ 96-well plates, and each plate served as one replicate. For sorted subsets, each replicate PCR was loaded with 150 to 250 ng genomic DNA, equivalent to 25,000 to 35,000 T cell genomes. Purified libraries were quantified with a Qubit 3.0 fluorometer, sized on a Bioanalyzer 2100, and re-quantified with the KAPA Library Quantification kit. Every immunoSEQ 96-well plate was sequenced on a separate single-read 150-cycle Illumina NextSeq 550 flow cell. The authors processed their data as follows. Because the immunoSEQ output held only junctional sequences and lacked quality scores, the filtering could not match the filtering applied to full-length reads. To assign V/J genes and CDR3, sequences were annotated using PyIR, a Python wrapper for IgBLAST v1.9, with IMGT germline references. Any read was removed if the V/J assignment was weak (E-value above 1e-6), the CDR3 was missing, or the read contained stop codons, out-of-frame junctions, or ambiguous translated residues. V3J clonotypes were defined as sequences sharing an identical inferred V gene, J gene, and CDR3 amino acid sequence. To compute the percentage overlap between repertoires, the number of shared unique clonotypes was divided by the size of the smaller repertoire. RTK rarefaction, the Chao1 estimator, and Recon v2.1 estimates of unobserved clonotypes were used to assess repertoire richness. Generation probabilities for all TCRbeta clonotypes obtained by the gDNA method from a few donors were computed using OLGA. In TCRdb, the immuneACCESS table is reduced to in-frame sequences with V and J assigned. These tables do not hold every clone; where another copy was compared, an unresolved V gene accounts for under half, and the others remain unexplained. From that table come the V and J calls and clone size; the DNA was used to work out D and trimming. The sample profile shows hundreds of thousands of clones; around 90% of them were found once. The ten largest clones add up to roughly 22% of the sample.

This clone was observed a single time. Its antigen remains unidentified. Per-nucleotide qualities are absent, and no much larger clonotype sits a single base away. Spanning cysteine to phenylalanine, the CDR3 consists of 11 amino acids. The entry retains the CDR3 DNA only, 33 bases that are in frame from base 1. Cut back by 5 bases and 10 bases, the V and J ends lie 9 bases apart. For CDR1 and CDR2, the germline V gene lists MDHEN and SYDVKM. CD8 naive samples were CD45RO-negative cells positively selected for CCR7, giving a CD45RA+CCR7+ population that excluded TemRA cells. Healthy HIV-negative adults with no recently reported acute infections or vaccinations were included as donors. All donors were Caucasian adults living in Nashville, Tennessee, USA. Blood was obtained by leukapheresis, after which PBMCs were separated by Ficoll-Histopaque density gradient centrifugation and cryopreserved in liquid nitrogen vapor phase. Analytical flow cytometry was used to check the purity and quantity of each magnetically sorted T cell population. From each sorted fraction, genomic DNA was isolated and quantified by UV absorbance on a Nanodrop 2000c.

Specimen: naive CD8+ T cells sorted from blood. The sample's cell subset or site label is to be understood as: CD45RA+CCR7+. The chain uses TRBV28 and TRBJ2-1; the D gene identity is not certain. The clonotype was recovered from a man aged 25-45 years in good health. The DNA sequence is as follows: TGTGCCAGCAGTCCCCGTCGGGAGCAGTTCTTC. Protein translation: CASSPRREQFF.